This T cell receptor (beta chain) was identified in a study of cytomegalovirus exposure and HLA in healthy donors. Whole-study results and caveats: Sequencing likely caused a cluster of highly shared sequence variants. A later analysis, which compared TCR beta chains of equal frequency, found the HLA-associated ones more clonally expanded. Previous analysis showed most TCR beta V segments were productive about 90% or about 30% of the time. In a later analysis, TCR beta V- and J-gene trimming was associated with a missense DCLRE1C variant.

Comments on this clone: Its antigen is as yet unknown.

Primers for the PCR totalled 60 Vbeta and 13 Jbeta. Generated by immunoSEQ multiplex PCR, the TCRdb table keeps only in-frame clones and is missing some. The sample records about 130,000 clones, about 80% being singletons. V shed 4 bases and J shed 6 bases, with 15 bases lying between them. Germline V CDR1 and CDR2: SGHRS, YFSETQ. The CDR3 extends over 14 amino acids. This receptor was taken from a man aged 18 to 35 in good health and CMV-seronegative. The chain is built from TRBV5-1 and TRBJ2-3; D is unresolved. The sequenced sample was PBMCs. CDR3 bases: TGCGCCAGCAGCCTCCAGCAGGTACGGGATACGCAGTATTTT. This encodes CASSLQQVRDTQYF.